The T cell receptor (beta chain) under discussion was sequenced for a study of blood T cell repertoires in COVID-19. The overall study: Material from acute and convalescent COVID-19 was sourced from the United States, Italy and Spain. In each case, the material was cDNA or gDNA derived from T cells, B-cell-depleted T cells, or PBMCs.

Patients from Seattle were sampled longitudinally, starting during active infection. This clone was seen a single time. Under the authors' procedure: Reference gene primer amplification in the assay estimated nucleated cell counts. The repertoire was sequenced with immunoSEQ multiplex PCR; TCRdb's copy has only in-frame clones and lacks some. V, J and clone size reflect that table, while D and trimming were determined from the DNA. The table has roughly 78,000 clones, about 85% seen once. Per germline, CDR1 MDHEN and CDR2 SYDVKM. The CDR3 contains 19 residues. The V gene end was trimmed by 5 bases and the J gene end by 3 bases; junction bases not matched to a gene: 15.

The chain is built from TRBV28 and TRBJ2-7, with 14 bases that match TRBD2. Sequencing was carried out using peripheral blood. The sequence was collected from a man aged 50 to 59 with COVID-19, enrolled during active disease. The CDR3 DNA reads TGTGCCAGCAGTCTACTTACCGGGACTAGCGGGAGAGGGCTCTACGAGCAGTACTTC. Translated: CASSLLTGTSGRGLYEQYF.